One and the same sample provided the 3 T cell receptor beta chains below, sequenced in a study of blood T cell repertoires in COVID-19. Profiled with immunoSEQ multiplex PCR; TCRdb holds only in-frame clones, not every one. The sample records some 370,000 clones, around 83% being singletons. The sample comprised PBMCs or T cells enriched from blood (not recorded which). The receptors here all came from a woman aged 45-65 years who had recovered from COVID-19.

The chain combines TRBV18 with TRBJ1-4, with D tentatively TRBD1 (5 bases). Trimming shortened V by 3 bases and J by 6 bases, and 14 bases separated the two germline ends. In germline, CDR1 is KGHSH, CDR2 LQKENI. The CDR3 totals 15 residues. The CDR3 DNA follows: TGTGCCAGCTCACCCGGGACTTCGCTCGATGAAAAACTGTTTTTT. Its translation is CASSPGTSLDEKLFF.

The V and J genes are TRBV5-1 and TRBJ2-2; 10 bases are a match to TRBD2. Germline trimming cut 0 bases from V and 5 bases from J; bases unmatched to any gene: 7. This CDR3 contains 17 residues. The germline gives CDR1 SGHRS, CDR2 YFSETQ. CDR3 nucleotide sequence: TGCGCCAGCAGCTTGGGGCCTAGCGGGAGTAGTACCGGGGAGCTGTTTTTT. Translated: CASSLGPSGSSTGELFF.

As DNA, the CDR3 is TGTGCCAGCATGCTCGGGACAGCTTACACCGGGGAGCTGTTTTTT. It yields the protein CASMLGTAYTGELFF. The V and J genes are TRBV9 and TRBJ2-2; 7 nucleotides agree with TRBD1. Germline assignment: CDR1 SGDLS and CDR2 YYNGEE. The trim removed 6 bases at V and 3 bases at J, leaving 8 bases unmatched. The CDR3 loop spans 15 amino acids.